This TCR beta chain came from a study of chemoradiotherapy in HPV16-positive cancers. In its sample, this clone was seen a few times. Antigen unknown. Study observations and caveats: The functional HPV-specific definition rests on just two HPV16-positive patients. HPV-responsive T-cell expansion during chemoradiotherapy was linked to improved recurrence-free survival in HPV16-positive patients. Candidate HPV-specific clones and E7-related TCR motifs grew in tumor during treatment.

Libraries were prepared by immunoSEQ multiplex PCR; TCRdb keeps only in-frame clonotypes and omits some of them. Here the sample spans about 12,000 clones, around 68% being singletons. Trimming cost V 2 bases and J 2 bases; bases outside gene matches: 10. This CDR3 has 17 amino acids. The germline V gene has CDR1 SGHVS and CDR2 FQNEAQ. Samples were taken several times over chemoradiotherapy. The V call is TRBV7-8, the J call TRBJ2-7; 9 nucleotides agree with TRBD1. This sample was taken from a patient who underwent chemoradiotherapy. The origin of this receptor is a human donor with HPV-associated anogenital cancer. The CDR3 reads CASSLNTRDREPYEQYF. The CDR3 DNA follows: TGTGCCAGCAGCTTAAATACGCGGGACAGGGAACCCTACGAGCAGTACTTC.